This TCR beta chain is from a study of T cell responses to AZD1222 COVID-19 vaccine. The CDR3 consists of 16 residues. CDR1 and CDR2 (germline): SGHRS, YFSETQ. V lost 7 bases and J lost 2; bases outside the gene matches: 10. Turning to this clone: No antigen is known for it.

TCRdb's copy holds only in-frame clones and misses some; the assay was immunoSEQ multiplex PCR. The table includes more than 95,000 clones, over 75% detected once. Findings and limits, study-wide: Without day 14 samples, only post-peak T cell repertoires were studied. Within unmutated variant regions lay the reported targets of nearly half of spike-specific TCRs. Of the AZD1222 recipients, only 5 to 7 were seropositive at baseline. Following two doses of AZD1222, Spike-specific TCR breadth and depth rose.

The V call is TRBV5-1, the J call TRBJ2-1; 9 bases align to TRBD2. This receptor was taken from an adult in good health. Sequencing was performed on peripheral blood, taken on day 0 of AZD1222 vaccination. The CDR3 DNA reads as TGCGCCAGCTCCGTTTCCGCTAGCGGGACCTACAATGAGCAGTTCTTC. Translated: CASSVSASGTYNEQFF.